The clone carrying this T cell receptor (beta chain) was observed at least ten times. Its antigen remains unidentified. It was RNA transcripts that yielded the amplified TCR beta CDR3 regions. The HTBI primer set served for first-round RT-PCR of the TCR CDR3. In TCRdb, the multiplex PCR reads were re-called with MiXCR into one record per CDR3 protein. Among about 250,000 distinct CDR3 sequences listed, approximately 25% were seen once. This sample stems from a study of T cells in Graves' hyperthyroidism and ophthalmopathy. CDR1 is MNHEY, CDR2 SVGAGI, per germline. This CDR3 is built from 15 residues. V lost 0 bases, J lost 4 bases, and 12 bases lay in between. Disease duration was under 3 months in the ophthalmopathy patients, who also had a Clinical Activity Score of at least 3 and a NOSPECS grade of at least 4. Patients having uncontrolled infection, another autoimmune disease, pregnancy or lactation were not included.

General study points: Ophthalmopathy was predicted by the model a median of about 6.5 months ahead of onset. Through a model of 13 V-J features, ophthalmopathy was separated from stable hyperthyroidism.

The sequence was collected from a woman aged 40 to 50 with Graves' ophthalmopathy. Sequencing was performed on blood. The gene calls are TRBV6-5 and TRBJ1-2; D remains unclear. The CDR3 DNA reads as TGTGCCAGCAGTTACTCTGGTCGGCAGTTCTATGGCTACACCTTC. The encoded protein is CASSYSGRQFYGYTF.